This T cell receptor beta chain was captured by sequencing in a study of cytomegalovirus exposure and HLA in healthy donors. This clone was seen a handful of times. Primers for the PCR totalled 60 Vbeta and 13 Jbeta. Clones were read by immunoSEQ multiplex PCR, and TCRdb kept only the in-frame ones, dropping some. The sample consists of about 160,000 clones, approximately 88% of them appearing once. V gave up 4 bases and J gave up 2 bases; unmatched junction bases: 7. The CDR3 totals 16 residues. Germline V gene data show CDR1 as SEHNR and CDR2 as FQNEAQ (reference sequence). The sequence was obtained from a boy younger than 10 in good health and CMV-seronegative. Sequencing was performed on PBMCs. This chain uses TRBV7-9 with TRBJ2-5, with 10 bases lining up with TRBD1. The CDR3 sequence: CASSSAGDRGQETQYF. DNA of the CDR3: TGTGCCAGCAGCTCCGCCGGGGACAGGGGTCAAGAGACCCAGTACTTC.